Reported below is one TCR beta chain. Its antigen is currently not known. No much larger clone exists at a distance of one base, and base qualities are not known. The data belong to a study of T cell responses to AZD1222 COVID-19 vaccine (dated by TCRdb to about 2021). As for the study more broadly: A total of approximately 250 trial participants underwent TCR sequencing, of whom under 220 had received two doses of AZD1222 and approximately 26 had received two doses of the MenACWY control vaccine. Trial participants were enrolled into age subgroups of 18-55, 56-69 and 70-plus years, which contained around 140, 26 and 57 TCR-sequenced participants, respectively. Overall study outcomes, separate from this receptor: The whole spike protein was spanned by vaccine-associated CD4 TCRs, and dominant responses were seen in regions 160-218 and 743-854. A significant rise in spike-specific TCR breadth and depth was observed after two AZD1222 doses relative to day 0 and relative to MenACWY recipients. Epitopes outside the regions mutated in the B.1.351 and B.1.1.7 variants were reportedly recognized by nearly half of the unique spike-specific TCRs. No day 14 peak-response samples were available, so repertoires were characterized only after the peak T cell response. Participants were mostly white British and included more females than males, and it was suggested by the authors that clonal diversity may have been underestimated. Conclusions about previously exposed vaccinees are limited, since just six or seven AZD1222 recipients were seropositive for SARS-CoV-2 at baseline. The 56-69-year group was small, and its depth increase did not reach significance, likely because of low power.

Explained via the paper, the time point label denotes: baseline before first vaccination. The treatment or condition label on this specimen signifies: meningococcal conjugate vaccine given as trial control. The vaccinee samples were drawn from two UK trials, COV001 and COV002, one of which was a single-blind randomized controlled phase 2/3 trial testing AZD1222 (ChAdOx1 nCoV-19) in healthy adults. For TCRbeta chain sequencing, PBMC samples were collected from trial participants at day 0 and at day 28 after the second dose. CDR1 and CDR2 were assigned from the germline V gene as SGHTA and FQGTGA. Trimming at the junction amounts to 5 bases on V and 0 bases on J, and the germline ends lie 10 bases apart. The CDR3 runs 14 amino acids, cysteine and phenylalanine included. Solely the CDR3 DNA is kept, with 42 bases framed from the first base. The CDR3 regions of human TCRbeta chains were analyzed by immunosequencing. In the paper's pipeline: Repertoire TCRs were matched against a reference library of SARS-CoV-2-specific TCRs generated with the MIRA antigen-specificity platform. Breadth was defined as the fraction of unique TCRs that were SARS-CoV-2-associated. Depth was defined as the fraction of total T cells that were SARS-CoV-2-associated. Using the MIRA data, each spike-specific TCR was mapped to the spike region that the TCR reacts to and placed in a CD4 or CD8 class. Log10-transformed breadth and depth values were compared by one-way ANOVA with Sidak's multiple comparisons tests. Here the immuneACCESS table is served through TCRdb, limited to in-frame sequences with V and J called. Missing clones are a known gap in these copies; in checked studies unresolved V genes cover under half, and the rest lacks a known reason. V and J calls and clone size come straight from that table; D and trimming were deduced from the DNA. For this sample there are 150,000 or so clones; under 95% appear just once. The ten largest clones take up about 3% of the sample.

The starting material was peripheral blood, obtained on day 0 of MenACWY control vaccination. The TCR sequence derives from an adult in good health. The sequence joins TRBV7-3 to TRBJ1-1; D gene: possibly TRBD1, on 5 matching bases. The nucleotides read TGTGCCAGCAGCACTGGACACCTGAACACTGAAGCTTTCTTT. It translates as CASSTGHLNTEAFF. With all but the CDR3 taken from the reference TRBV7-3 and TRBJ1-1 genes, the full variable domain is: GAGVSQTPSNKVTEKGKYVELRCDPISGHTALYWYRQSLGQGPEFLIYFQGTGAADDSGLPNDRFFAVRPEGSVSTLKIQRTERGDSAVYLCASSTGHLNTEAFFGQGTRLTVV.